This TCR beta chain was sequenced in a study of T cell responses to AZD1222 COVID-19 vaccine. Study-wide results and caveats: Reports say nearly half of spike-specific TCRs go after unmutated variant regions. Clonal diversity was possibly underestimated, and the donors were mostly white British, with more females. Without day 14 samples, only post-peak T cell repertoires were studied.

Measured with immunoSEQ multiplex PCR; TCRdb has only the in-frame clones, and not every one. The sample lists 150,000 to 200,000 clones; approximately 94% were seen once. As concerns this clone: Its antigen is still unknown.

CDR1 is MRHNA, CDR2 SNTAGT, per germline. The CDR3 sequence is 14 residues long. The V end lost 2 bases, the J end lost 6 bases, and 11 bases lay between the germline ends. The sequencing used peripheral blood, collected on day 0 of AZD1222 vaccination. This TCR derives from an adult in good health. The V and J genes are TRBV6-4 and TRBJ2-1; no firm D call. CDR3: CASSDPEIGNEQFF. CDR3 sequence (DNA): TGTGCCAGCAGTGACCCAGAGATCGGCAATGAGCAGTTCTTC.